This T cell receptor beta chain appears in the sequencing data of a study of blood T cell repertoires in COVID-19 (dated by TCRdb to 2018 to 2021). About the study as a whole: The collaborator samples originated in the United States, Italy and Spain and spanned the acute and convalescent phases of COVID-19. The material from the prospective study consisted of cDNA or gDNA derived from T cells, B-cell-depleted T cells, or PBMCs. Subjects who had been exposed to COVID-19, were actively infected with it, or had recovered from it provided the deeply sampled blood TCRbeta repertoires that made up the dataset. The repertoires were released in a freely available public database intended as a resource for research on the immune response to SARS-CoV-2. Samples came from the ongoing ImmuneRACE study (first 160 participants) plus 1,254 subjects from 6 global collaborators. Sample metadata almost always included a de-identified subject ID, COVID-19 status, age in years and sex. Where HLA class I and class II types were available, the types were taken from metadata supplied by the sample provider, not from assay-based typing. Study-level results and caveats: Clinical and demographic metadata were provided uncurated, with the amount varying by source and participant.

There are 15 amino acids in the CDR3, from cysteine to phenylalanine inclusive. The CDR3 DNA has 45 bases and is translated from base 1. The germline V gene supplies CDR1 ENHRY and CDR2 SYGVKD. V sheds 2 bases and J sheds 0 bases, leaving 10 bases between their ends. The collaborating institutions used their own protocols to collect whole blood in K2EDTA tubes. For TCRbeta analysis, collaborators shipped samples in one of three forms: frozen whole blood, isolated PBMCs, or DNA extracted from either of those sample types. TCRbeta CDR3 regions were amplified from genomic DNA using the immunoSEQ Assay, a bias-controlled multiplex PCR. Processing in the source paper ran as follows. Nucleated cell counts per sample were estimated from amplification of reference gene primers within the assay. Sequence reads were collapsed and filtered to measure the absolute abundance of every unique TCRbeta CDR3 rearrangement. For each sample, productive Simpson clonality was calculated as the square root of Simpson's diversity index across productive rearrangements. As stored in TCRdb, this immuneACCESS dataset retains in-frame rearrangements with V and J assigned. A fraction of the clones does not appear; measured against another copy, unresolved V genes explain less than half of the discrepancy, and the remainder lacks a known reason. V, J and clone size derive from that table, while D and trimming were established from the DNA sequence. Present in this sample are around 120,000 clones, approximately 80% of which were seen just once. Of the sample, 9.7% falls within the top ten clones.

Comment on this clone: Its antigen target is currently unknown. No base quality values were provided; no much bigger clone lies one nucleotide off.

The chain links TRBV10-3 with TRBJ1-1; no D segment can be confidently identified. Source material: peripheral blood. The TCR comes from a man in his forties with active or convalescent COVID-19. The DNA sequence is as follows: TGTGCCATCAGTGAGGCGGAAAGTATGAACACTGAAGCTTTCTTT. Its coded protein is CAISEAESMNTEAFF.